These 29 T cell receptor beta chains were all obtained from the same sample, sequenced in a study of blood T cell repertoires in COVID-19. The protocol was immunoSEQ multiplex PCR, while the TCRdb copy is restricted to in-frame clones and leaves out a portion. The sample holds about 170,000 clones; 84% are singletons and the top ten take roughly 8%. Material: peripheral blood. The origin of the receptors is a man between 35 and 55 years old who had recovered from COVID-19.

The chain links TRBV5-4 to TRBJ2-2; possible D gene TRBD2, 6 bases. Germline assignment: CDR1 SGHNT and CDR2 YYREEE (reference sequence). The CDR3 is 13 amino acids. V lost 4 bases and J lost 6, with 10 bases in between. The CDR3 coding sequence is TGTGCCAGCAGCCTGACTAGTCCCGGGGAGCTGTTTTTT. The encoded protein is CASSLTSPGELFF. Full variable domain (remainder filled in from reference TRBV5-4 and TRBJ2-2): ETGVTQSPTHLIKTRGQQVTLRCSSQSGHNTVSWYQQALGQGPQFIFQYYREEENGRGNFPPRFSGLQFPNYSSELNVNALELDDSALYLCASSLTSPGELFFGEGSRLTVL.

CDR3 in amino acids: CASSADGVGETQYF. The CDR3 coding sequence is TGTGCCAGCAGCGCGGACGGGGTCGGAGAGACCCAGTACTTC. The chain joins TRBV9 to TRBJ2-5; D may be TRBD2 (5 bases). V was pared by 3 bases and J by 4 bases, with 13 bases between. This CDR3 is built from 14 residues. Germline CDR1 is SGDLS and CDR2 is YYNGEE.

This clone has just a few counts. The chain links TRBV7-8 to TRBJ1-3; no definite D call. Germline CDR1 reads SGHVS; CDR2 reads FQNEAQ. V was pared by 3 bases and J by 3 bases, with 9 bases between. The CDR3 totals 14 residues. CDR3 in DNA: TGTGCCAGCAGCTTCGGTGTGGTTGGAAACACCATATATTTT. The encoded protein is CASSFGVVGNTIYF.

V is TRBV6-1 and J is TRBJ1-2; the D gene is possibly TRBD1 (6 bases). Germline values: CDR1 MNHNS, CDR2 SASEGT. The CDR3 runs 16 residues. The germline V and J ends were trimmed by 2 bases and 6 bases, with 19 bases remaining between them. CDR3 in amino acids: CASSERTRGPLDGYTF. The CDR3 nucleotides read TGTGCCAGCAGTGAAAGGACGCGGGGGCCCCTGGATGGCTACACCTTC.

The gene calls are TRBV5-6 and TRBJ2-7; tentative D call: TRBD2 (5 bases). CDR1 is SGHDT, CDR2 YYEEEE, per germline. This CDR3 has 12 amino acids. Trimming removed 2 bases from V and 6 bases from J, with 9 bases in between. CDR3 in amino acids: CASSFGAAEQYF. In nucleotides, the CDR3 is TGTGCCAGCAGCTTCGGAGCGGCCGAGCAGTACTTC.

This chain connects TRBV7-3 to TRBJ2-2; D is perhaps TRBD2 (5 bases). Germline V lookup: CDR1 SGHTA, CDR2 FQGTGA. The V end lost 2 bases, the J end lost 0 bases, and 10 bases lay between the germline ends. The CDR3 extends over 16 amino acids. This CDR3 reads CASSLAGGPNTGELFF. CDR3 sequence (DNA): TGTGCCAGCAGCTTAGCGGGCGGGCCGAACACCGGGGAGCTGTTTTTT.

This clone appeared many times. The V call is TRBV9, the J call TRBJ2-7; D possibly corresponds to TRBD2 (6 bases). The CDR3 totals 14 residues. Germline V gene sequence: CDR1 SGDLS, CDR2 YYNGEE. Trimming took off 0 bases at V and 3 bases at J, with 10 bases between the two ends. The CDR3, as DNA: TGTGCCAGCAGCGTAGCGGGAGCAGGCTACGAGCAGTACTTC. Translated: CASSVAGAGYEQYF.

The genes are TRBV7-2 and TRBJ1-6; D gene ambiguous. Trimming pared 2 bases from V and 9 bases from J, leaving 11 bases between. The CDR3 has 14 amino acids. Per germline, CDR1 SGHTA and CDR2 FQGNSA. CDR3 in amino acids: CASSLLHAGSPLHF. CDR3 DNA sequence: TGTGCCAGCAGCTTACTTCATGCAGGTTCACCCCTCCACTTT.

The chain couples TRBV23-1 to TRBJ1-6; D unclear. TRBV23-1 is an ORF, with its function uncertain. Trimming left V 0 bases short and J 3 bases short, with 12 bases between. The CDR3 sequence is 17 residues long. CDR3 DNA sequence: TGCGCCAGCAGTCAATCAACGAGGTCCTACTATAATTCACCCCTCCACTTT. Translation gives CASSQSTRSYYNSPLHF.

This clone was seen once. This chain connects TRBV2 to TRBJ1-1; D is perhaps TRBD1 (6 bases). There are 13 residues in the CDR3. V was pared by 6 bases and J by 5 bases, with 13 bases between. CDR1 is SNHLY, CDR2 FYNNEI, per germline. The CDR3, as DNA: TGTGCCAGCAGGGCAGGGGTAAGGACTGAAGCTTTCTTT. Its translation: CASRAGVRTEAFF.

The chain links TRBV5-1 to TRBJ2-2, with D uncertain. Germline V gene data show CDR1 as SGHRS and CDR2 as YFSETQ. V was shortened by 0 bases and J by 5 bases, with 8 bases between the two germline ends. The CDR3 is 14 residues long. CDR3 sequence: CASSLAAATGELFF. In DNA, the CDR3 is TGCGCCAGCAGCTTGGCGGCAGCGACCGGGGAGCTGTTTTTT.

The rearrangement links TRBV6-5 to TRBJ1-4; a possible D gene is TRBD1 (6 bases). CDR1 MNHEY and CDR2 SVGAGI come from the germline V gene. This CDR3 has 15 amino acids. V gave up 6 bases and J gave up 2 bases, with 13 bases separating them. The CDR3 nucleotides read TGTGCCAGCAGACGATCAGGGGTTACTAATGAAAAACTGTTTTTT. Amino acid sequence: CASRRSGVTNEKLFF.

The chain links TRBV6-2 or TRBV6-3 to TRBJ2-5, with 8 bases aligning to TRBD1. CDR1 and CDR2 (germline): MNHEY, SVGEGT. After removal of 6 bases from V and 5 bases from J, the junction contained 11 bases not matched to a gene. This CDR3 spans 15 amino acids. The CDR3 DNA reads TGTGCCAGCAGCACAGGGGGAGGATTGGATGAGACCCAGTACTTC. It yields the protein CASSTGGGLDETQYF.

V usage is TRBV7-2 and J usage is TRBJ2-1, with a tentative D call TRBD2 (6 bases). The CDR3 runs to 17 residues. V gave up 5 bases and J gave up 0 bases, with 17 bases separating them. Germline CDR1 is SGHTA and CDR2 is FQGNSA. The CDR3 region has the DNA TGTGCCAGCAGCGCCCCTTATCTAGCGCACTCCTACAATGAGCAGTTCTTC. Translating gives CASSAPYLAHSYNEQFF.

The V call is TRBV9, the J call TRBJ1-1; D is unclear. The CDR3 contains 13 residues. The V end was cut by 4 bases, the J end by 6 bases, with 13 bases between. Germline V lookup: CDR1 SGDLS, CDR2 YYNGEE. CDR3 loop: CASSPLGGAEAFF. CDR3 in DNA: TGTGCCAGCAGCCCCTTAGGAGGCGCTGAAGCTTTCTTT.

This clone was seen more than once but under ten times. The junction and the germline gene differ at one end; a read error may be behind it. The chain combines TRBV4-2 with TRBJ2-1; a possible D gene is TRBD1 (6 bases). This CDR3 region has 12 residues. From germline, CDR1 is LGHNA and CDR2 YNFKEQ. The CDR3 protein is CASSQDQGTFIF. The CDR3 region has the DNA TGTGCCAGCAGCCAAGATCAGGGGACGTTTATCTTC.

J is TRBJ2-1 and V is TRBV19; TRBD2 agrees at 11 bases. The V gene end was trimmed by 0 bases and the J gene end by 4 bases; junction bases not matched to a gene: 8. Germline V gene lookup returns CDR1 LNHDA and CDR2 SQIVND (reference sequence). There are 18 residues in the CDR3. The CDR3, as DNA: TGTGCCAGTAGTATAGAACCCCCGGGACTAGCGGTTTACAATGAGCAGTTCTTC. Translating it yields CASSIEPPGLAVYNEQFF.

The rearrangement uses TRBV29-1 and TRBJ2-7; tentatively, D is TRBD1 (5 bases). V dropped 5 bases and J dropped 4 bases, with 18 bases sitting between them. This CDR3 spans 14 amino acids. CDR1 is SQVTM and CDR2 is ANQGSEA in the germline V gene. CDR3 sequence reads: CSVRPPGQGYEQYF. CDR3 DNA: TGCAGCGTTAGACCGCCAGGGCAAGGTTACGAGCAGTACTTC.

This chain connects TRBV6-4 to TRBJ1-1; D is uncertain. Germline V lookup: CDR1 MRHNA, CDR2 SNTAGT. Trimming cost V 2 bases and J 7 bases, with 8 bases left between them. The CDR3 covers 12 residues. The CDR3 here is CASSDRLGEAFF. CDR3 nucleotide sequence: TGTGCCAGCAGTGACCGACTGGGTGAAGCTTTCTTT.

The chain joins TRBV28 to TRBJ2-5; 7 bases align to TRBD1. The CDR3 runs 14 residues. CDR1 is MDHEN, CDR2 SYDVKM, per germline. The V and J ends lost 6 bases and 3 bases, in that order; junction bases with no gene match: 7. This CDR3 reads CASRVWGTEETQYF. CDR3 bases: TGTGCCAGCAGGGTTTGGGGGACAGAAGAGACCCAGTACTTC.

This chain connects TRBV10-3 to TRBJ2-7; TRBD2 matches at 8 bases. This CDR3 has 16 amino acids. Germline assignment: CDR1 ENHRY and CDR2 SYGVKD. The junction had 12 bases not matched to a gene; V was cut back by 4 bases and J by 4 bases. The CDR3 is CAISVSGTSGLYEQYF. The CDR3 DNA reads TGTGCCATCAGTGTAAGTGGGACTAGTGGTTTATACGAGCAGTACTTC.

The V call is TRBV12-3 or TRBV12-4, the J call TRBJ2-5; TRBD1 might be the D (5 bases). Trimming removed 5 bases at V and 10 bases at J, with 11 bases between. There are 11 residues in the CDR3. The CDR3 loop reads CASSTQGDQYF. CDR3 coding DNA: TGTGCCAGCAGTACCCAGGGCGACCAGTACTTC.

The chain uses TRBV7-2 and TRBJ1-2; D is unresolved. The V gene lost 2 bases and the J gene lost 6 bases, with 13 bases spanning the gap. CDR3 size: 14 residues. The germline gives CDR1 SGHTA, CDR2 FQGNSA. CDR3 amino acids: CASSLMSREDGYTF. Here the CDR3 DNA reads TGTGCCAGCAGCTTAATGAGCCGAGAAGATGGCTACACCTTC.

This sequence joins TRBV11-3 and TRBJ2-2; a possible D gene is TRBD2 (5 bases). Per germline, CDR1 SGHNT and CDR2 YENEEA. This CDR3 is 13 amino acids long. Trimming left V 0 bases short and J 6 bases short, with 5 bases between. CDR3 DNA: TGTGCCAGCAGCTTAGAGGGAGCCGGGGAGCTGTTTTTT. Protein: CASSLEGAGELFF.

The chain employs TRBV28 and TRBJ2-2; 7 bases agree with TRBD1. V was pared by 6 bases and J by 7 bases, with 8 bases of the junction left unmatched. Germline lookup yields CDR1 MDHEN and CDR2 SYDVKM. This CDR3 region has 14 residues. CDR3 coding DNA: TGTGCCAGCAGGCAACAGGGGACGGTCGGGGAGCTGTTTTTT. Translation: CASRQQGTVGELFF.

J is TRBJ2-3 and V is TRBV7-2, with 12 positions matching TRBD2. Germline-derived CDR1 and CDR2 are SGHTA and FQGNSA. Losses at the gene ends were 3 bases for V and 1 base for J; bases not matched to a gene: 8. CDR3 length: 18 amino acids. The CDR3 protein is CASSFGLAGGRGTDTQYF. The CDR3 DNA is TGTGCCAGCAGCTTTGGTCTAGCGGGAGGGCGGGGCACAGATACGCAGTATTTT.

The chain carries TRBV5-6 and TRBJ1-2; D unclear. The CDR3 spans 14 residues. V was shortened by 4 bases and J by 5 bases, with 15 bases between the two germline ends. Germline loops: CDR1 SGHDT, CDR2 YYEEEE. CDR3 nucleotide sequence: TGTGCCAGCAGCCCGCGCGGGCCTTTATATGGCTACACCTTC. Its translation is CASSPRGPLYGYTF.

The chain joins TRBV9 to TRBJ1-3, with 11 bases fitting TRBD1. This CDR3 has 16 amino acids. CDR1 SGDLS and CDR2 YYNGEE come from the germline V gene. With 4 bases clipped from V and 0 bases from J, the junction kept 3 bases outside the gene matches. CDR3: CASSPGTGGSGNTIYF. CDR3 nucleotide sequence: TGTGCCAGCAGCCCCGGGACAGGGGGCTCTGGAAACACCATATATTTT.

This CDR3 is CASSRVAISTQFSNEQFF. For the CDR3, the DNA is TGTGCCAGCAGCCGTGTTGCTATTTCAACCCAATTTTCCAATGAGCAGTTCTTC. J is TRBJ2-1 and V is TRBV7-2; D not resolved. Germline V gene lookup returns CDR1 SGHTA and CDR2 FQGNSA. This CDR3 contains 18 residues. The V end lost 5 bases, the J end lost 6 bases, and 26 bases lay between the germline ends.